This paragraph reports one T cell receptor beta chain. Assay used: immunoSEQ multiplex PCR; TCRdb lists only in-frame clones, some missing. The sample includes 300,000 to 400,000 clones, under 70% of them seen just once. This sample was included in a study of cytotoxic CD8 clonotypes in ibrutinib-treated CLL. Germline-derived CDR1 and CDR2 are SQVTM and ANQGSEA. V lost 4 bases to trimming and J lost 4 bases; unmatched junction nucleotides: 4. This CDR3 is 13 amino acids long. This sequence originates from a human donor with chronic lymphocytic leukemia. Sequenced here: PBMCs, sampled after 36 months of ibrutinib treatment. The chain carries TRBV29-1 and TRBJ1-1; 9 bases are a match to TRBD1. This chain's CDR3 is CSVVRTGATEAFF. Written as DNA, the CDR3 is TGCAGCGTTGTTCGGACAGGGGCCACTGAAGCTTTCTTT.